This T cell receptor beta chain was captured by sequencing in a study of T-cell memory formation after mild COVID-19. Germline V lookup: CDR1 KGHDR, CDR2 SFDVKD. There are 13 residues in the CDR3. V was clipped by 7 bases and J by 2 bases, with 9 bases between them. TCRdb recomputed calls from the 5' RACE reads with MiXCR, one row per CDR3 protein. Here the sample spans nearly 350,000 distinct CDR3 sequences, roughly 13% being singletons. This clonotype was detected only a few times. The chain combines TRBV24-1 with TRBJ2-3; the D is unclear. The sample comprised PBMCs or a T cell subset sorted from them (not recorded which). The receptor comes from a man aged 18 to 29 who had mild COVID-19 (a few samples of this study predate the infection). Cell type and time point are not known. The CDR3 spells CATRGRITDTQYF. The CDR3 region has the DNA TGTGCCACCAGAGGGCGGATCACAGATACGCAGTATTTT.